These T cell receptor beta chains were read from a single sample in a study of blood T cell repertoires in COVID-19. Assay: immunoSEQ multiplex PCR; the TCRdb copy retains only in-frame clones and omits some. The sample records almost 55,000 clones, roughly 83% being singletons. The material sequenced was peripheral blood. The receptors were sampled from a human donor in a cohort sampled during active COVID-19. Both conserved end residues are part of each CDR3. A D gene is named only where the DNA matches it firmly. Not every row has a clone size; where given, it reads once, few, many or a size class.

v_call	d_call	clone_size	j_call	cdr3_aa	cdr3_nt
TRBV5-1	TRBD1	-	TRBJ1-5	CASSLEGATNQPQHF	TGCGCCAGCAGCTTGGAGGGGGCAACAAATCAGCCCCAGCATTTT
TRBV5-4	-	-	TRBJ1-1	CASSLVLGGGTEAFF	TGTGCCAGCAGCTTGGTCCTGGGAGGGGGCACTGAAGCTTTCTTT
TRBV7-2	-	-	TRBJ2-5	CASSLVSIAQETQYF	TGTGCCAGCAGCTTAGTTTCTATCGCCCAAGAGACCCAGTACTTC
TRBV6-5	TRBD1	-	TRBJ1-4	CASSRRGLTNEKLFF	TGTGCCAGCAGTCGCAGGGGGCTTACTAATGAAAAACTGTTTTTT
TRBV19	-	-	TRBJ1-5	CASSISPQPQHF	TGTGCCAGTAGTATCTCCCCCCAGCCCCAGCATTTT
TRBV29-1	TRBD2	-	TRBJ2-3	CSVASGVSTDTQYF	TGCAGCGTTGCGAGCGGGGTGAGCACAGATACGCAGTATTTT
TRBV24-1	TRBD1	-	TRBJ1-2	CATSDQDRYGYTF	TGTGCCACCAGTGACCAGGACAGGTATGGCTACACCTTC
TRBV19	TRBD1	-	TRBJ2-1	CASSNRQGLNEQFF	TGTGCCAGTAGTAACCGACAGGGATTGAATGAGCAGTTCTTC
TRBV9	-	-	TRBJ1-1	CASSLGRNTEAFF	TGTGCCAGCAGCCTTGGGAGGAACACTGAAGCTTTCTTT
TRBV11-3	-	-	TRBJ2-2	CASSLVEVEGELFF	TGTGCCAGCAGCTTAGTGGAGGTTGAGGGGGAGCTGTTTTTT
TRBV6-1	-	-	TRBJ1-6	CASSDFAVGRSSYNSPLHF	TGTGCCAGCAGTGATTTCGCGGTAGGGAGGAGCTCCTATAATTCACCCCTCCACTTT
TRBV15	TRBD1	-	TRBJ2-3	CATSPTDRGYRDTQYF	TGTGCCACCAGCCCAACAGACAGGGGGTATAGAGATACGCAGTATTTT
TRBV28	-	once	TRBJ2-7	CASTGDGEQYF	TGTGCCAGCACAGGGGACGGGGAGCAGTACTTC
TRBV28	-	-	TRBJ1-5	CASASGGRNQPQHF	TGTGCCAGCGCTTCGGGGGGGCGCAATCAGCCCCAGCATTTT
TRBV3-1/TRBV3-2	-	-	TRBJ1-1	CASSQGESMNTEAFF	TGTGCCAGCAGCCAAGGGGAGAGCATGAACACTGAAGCTTTCTTT
TRBV11-2	-	-	TRBJ2-7	CASSLESQVLYEQYF	TGTGCCAGCAGCTTAGAGTCCCAGGTTCTTTACGAGCAGTACTTC
TRBV7-5	-	-	TRBJ2-1	CVRSSRVEDPYNEQFF	TGTGTCAGAAGCTCCAGGGTTGAGGACCCCTACAATGAGCAGTTCTTC
TRBV3-1/TRBV3-2	-	-	TRBJ1-2	CASSPYMRAYGYTF	TGTGCCAGCAGCCCGTATATGAGGGCGTATGGCTACACCTTC
TRBV11-2	TRBD2	-	TRBJ2-2	CASSPASGINTGELFF	TGTGCCAGCAGCCCGGCTAGCGGGATAAACACCGGGGAGCTGTTTTTT
TRBV6-6	-	-	TRBJ2-5	CASGRGGGARETQYF	TGTGCCAGCGGAAGAGGCGGAGGGGCGCGGGAGACCCAGTACTTC
TRBV4-2	TRBD1	-	TRBJ2-1	CASSQEGQGGFF	TGTGCCAGCAGCCAAGAGGGACAGGGAGGGTTCTTC
TRBV19	-	once	TRBJ2-1	CATGESYNEQFF	TGTGCCACAGGGGAATCCTACAATGAGCAGTTCTTC
TRBV13	TRBD1	-	TRBJ2-3	CASSFRGQGLVYTQYF	TGTGCCAGCAGCTTTCGCGGACAGGGGCTAGTCTATACGCAGTATTTT
TRBV7-2	-	-	TRBJ1-6	CASSLGSSYNSPLHF	TGTGCCAGCAGCTTAGGGAGCTCCTATAATTCACCCCTCCACTTT
TRBV5-1	-	-	TRBJ2-2	CASSLRPSGLRTGELFF	TGCGCCAGCAGCTTGAGGCCATCGGGACTCCGCACCGGGGAGCTGTTTTTT
TRBV7-2	-	once	TRBJ2-7	CASSSTAGGVQYF	TGTGCCAGCAGCTCGACAGCAGGTGGAGTGCAGTACTTC
TRBV24-1	-	-	TRBJ2-3	CATSDLPSTQGADTQYF	TGTGCCACCAGTGATTTGCCCTCCACCCAGGGTGCAGATACGCAGTATTTT
TRBV15	-	-	TRBJ2-1	CATSRGSGSEQFF	TGTGCCACCAGCAGAGGGAGCGGAAGTGAGCAGTTCTTC
TRBV7-7	TRBD1	-	TRBJ2-5	CASSKGTGTLVETQYF	TGTGCCAGCAGCAAGGGGACAGGGACCCTCGTGGAGACCCAGTACTTC
TRBV2	TRBD1	-	TRBJ1-2	CASSGDRANYGYTF	TGTGCCAGCAGTGGGGACAGAGCTAACTATGGCTACACCTTC
TRBV18	-	-	TRBJ1-4	CASSPPRNGGREKLFF	TGTGCCAGCTCACCACCGAGGAACGGGGGACGGGAAAAACTGTTTTTT
TRBV2	TRBD2	-	TRBJ2-5	CASSEASTSPYQKTQYF	TGTGCCAGCAGTGAAGCGTCGACTAGCCCATATCAAAAGACCCAGTACTTC
TRBV19	TRBD1	-	TRBJ1-5	CASRRDRVAQPQHF	TGTGCCAGTAGGAGGGACAGGGTGGCGCAGCCCCAGCATTTT
TRBV5-1	-	-	TRBJ2-3	CASSLRGSTDTQYF	TGCGCCAGCAGCTTGAGGGGGAGCACAGATACGCAGTATTTT
TRBV6-5	-	-	TRBJ1-2	CASSFQQGIGRYGYTF	TGTGCCAGCAGTTTCCAGCAGGGGATCGGTCGCTATGGCTACACCTTC
TRBV6-2/TRBV6-3	-	-	TRBJ2-5	CASSSPSRGGETQYF	TGTGCCAGCAGTTCCCCTTCGAGGGGGGGGGAGACCCAGTACTTC
TRBV5-1	-	-	TRBJ2-1	CASSPQGQHNEQFF	TGCGCCAGCAGCCCTCAGGGGCAGCACAATGAGCAGTTCTTC
TRBV19	TRBD2	-	TRBJ2-1	CASSTSQAGVNEQFF	TGTGCCAGTAGTACCAGTCAAGCGGGGGTCAATGAGCAGTTCTTC
TRBV4-3	-	-	TRBJ2-2	CASSQERLTNTGELFF	TGCGCCAGCAGCCAAGAGAGACTAACGAACACCGGGGAGCTGTTTTTT
TRBV7-9	TRBD1	-	TRBJ1-1	CASSLPRQGSAEAFF	TGTGCCAGCAGCTTACCCCGACAGGGTAGCGCTGAAGCTTTCTTT
TRBV19	-	-	TRBJ1-5	CASSIGGWQNNQPQHF	TGTGCCAGTAGTATAGGTGGTTGGCAGAACAATCAGCCCCAGCATTTT
TRBV6-5	-	-	TRBJ1-3	CASSFLRGFSGNTIYF	TGTGCCAGCAGTTTTTTAAGGGGTTTCTCTGGAAACACCATATATTTT
TRBV7-3	-	-	TRBJ1-4	CASSQASGVREKLFF	TGTGCCAGCAGCCAGGCGTCAGGGGTGCGTGAAAAACTGTTTTTT
TRBV23-1	TRBD1	-	TRBJ2-7	CARGDSAYEQYF	TGCGCCAGAGGGGACAGCGCCTACGAGCAGTACTTC
TRBV20-1	-	-	TRBJ2-5	CSASLYGGKETQYF	TGCAGTGCTAGTCTTTATGGCGGCAAAGAGACCCAGTACTTC
TRBV9	-	-	TRBJ2-2	CASSVAVAGELFF	TGTGCCAGCAGCGTAGCAGTGGCTGGGGAGCTGTTTTTT